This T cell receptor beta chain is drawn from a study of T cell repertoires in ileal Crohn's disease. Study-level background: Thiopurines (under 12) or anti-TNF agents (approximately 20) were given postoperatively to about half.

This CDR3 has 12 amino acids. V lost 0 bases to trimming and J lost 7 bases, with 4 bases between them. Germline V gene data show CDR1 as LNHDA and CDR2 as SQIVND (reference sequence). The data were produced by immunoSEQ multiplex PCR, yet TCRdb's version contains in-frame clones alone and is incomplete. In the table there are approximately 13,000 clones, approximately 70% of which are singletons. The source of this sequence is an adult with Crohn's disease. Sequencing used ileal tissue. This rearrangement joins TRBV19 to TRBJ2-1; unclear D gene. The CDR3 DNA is TGTGCCAGTAGTATAGAGGGGAATGAGCAGTTCTTC. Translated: CASSIEGNEQFF.